This TCR beta chain derives from a study of T cell repertoires in ileal Crohn's disease. Study details: Patients had a median roughly 8-year disease duration, and less than 40% were active smokers. Postoperative therapy was given to about half: roughly twelve thiopurines, fewer than 20 anti-TNF agents. The MI sample came from the proximal margin of the surgical specimen.

The germline CDR1 and CDR2 sequences are PRHDT and FYEKMQ (reference sequence). This CDR3 comprises 15 residues. V was clipped by 3 bases and J by 6 bases, with 14 bases between them. By proportion, this clone is medium-sized (0.01 to 0.1%). Method: immunoSEQ multiplex PCR; TCRdb's copy keeps in-frame clones and lacks some. Here the sample spans thousands of clones, 78% being singletons. Described time point: proximal margin of the surgical specimen (macroscopically non-inflamed). Input material: ileal tissue. The chain recombines TRBV13 with TRBJ2-2; possible D gene TRBD2, 6 bases. The receptor was isolated from an adult with Crohn's disease. Written as DNA, the CDR3 is TGTGCCAGCAGCTTGGGGAGGATGGGAGCCGGGGAGCTGTTTTTT. It is translated as CASSLGRMGAGELFF.